The 25 T cell receptor beta chains below all came from one sample that was sequenced in a study of shared clonotypes between healthy human individuals. Using immunoSEQ multiplex PCR, the repertoire was profiled, and TCRdb retains in-frame clones only, with some absent. The sample lists under 2,500,000 clones, 90% to 97% occurring once. The specimen sequenced was naive CD4+ T cells sorted from blood. Subset given: CD45RA+ positively selected. Source of these receptors: a man aged 18 to 30 in good health.

This clone turned up a few times. The gene calls are TRBV5-4 and TRBJ2-7; 7 bases map to TRBD2. V lost 4 bases and J lost 0; bases outside the gene matches: 4. Per germline, CDR1 SGHNT and CDR2 YYREEE (reference sequence). The CDR3 spans 14 residues. CDR3 in DNA: TGTGCCAGCAGCCCCGGGGGGAGCTCCTACGAGCAGTACTTC. The encoded protein is CASSPGGSSYEQYF.

The chain carries TRBV2 and TRBJ2-7; perhaps TRBD2 as D (6 bases). CDR1 SNHLY and CDR2 FYNNEI come from the germline V gene. Between the trimmed V and J ends, which lost 3 bases and 3 bases, there was a span of 12 bases. The CDR3 totals 14 residues. The CDR3 bases are TGTGCCAGCAGTGAGGGAGGCGGGCGCTACGAGCAGTACTTC. Amino acid sequence: CASSEGGGRYEQYF.

J is TRBJ2-7 and V is TRBV19; possibly TRBD2 for D (6 bases). The germline V gene has CDR1 LNHDA and CDR2 SQIVND (reference sequence). This CDR3 region has 15 residues. Between the trimmed V and J ends, which lost 6 bases and 2 bases, there was a span of 17 bases. This CDR3 is CASRRTTAQTYEQYF. DNA of the CDR3: TGTGCCAGTAGGCGGACTACTGCGCAAACCTACGAGCAGTACTTC.

Remarks on this clone: At the DNA level, this CDR3 is encoded by other sequences in the same sample as well. The rearrangement uses TRBV7-2 and TRBJ2-2; D possibly corresponds to TRBD1 (7 bases). CDR3 size: 14 residues. V lost 5 bases to trimming and J lost 4 bases, with 11 bases between them. CDR1 and CDR2 from the germline V gene are SGHTA and FQGNSA. Here the CDR3 reads CASSRQGGTGELFF. DNA for the CDR3: TGTGCCAGCAGCCGACAGGGAGGCACCGGGGAGCTGTTTTTT.

This clone appeared once. The gene calls are TRBV6-5 and TRBJ2-7, with 8 bases identical to TRBD2. Germline V gene sequence: CDR1 MNHEY, CDR2 SVGAGI. With V trimmed by 3 bases and J by 4 bases, 11 bases remained unmatched. This CDR3 has 16 residues. The CDR3 is CASSYVLAGGLYEQYF. CDR3 DNA sequence: TGTGCCAGCAGTTATGTCTTGGCGGGAGGTTTGTACGAGCAGTACTTC.

J is TRBJ2-5 and V is TRBV4-1, with D perhaps matching TRBD2 (6 bases). Germline V gene data show CDR1 as MGHRA and CDR2 as YSYEKL. The CDR3 spans 15 residues. V was trimmed by 1 base and J by 5 bases, leaving 14 bases between them. The CDR3 DNA reads TGCGCCAGCAGCCAAGTGATTATCCTAGCGGAGACCCAGTACTTC. This translates into CASSQVIILAETQYF.

Concerning this clone itself: Other nucleotide sequences in the sample specify the same CDR3. The rearrangement links TRBV10-3 to TRBJ2-7; 10 bases align to TRBD2. This CDR3 spans 15 amino acids. V lost 0 bases to trimming and J lost 4 bases; unmatched junction nucleotides: 3. Looked up from germline, CDR1 is ENHRY and CDR2 is SYGVKD. CDR3 sequence reads: CAISESASGRYEQYF. The CDR3 region has the DNA TGTGCCATCAGTGAGTCTGCTAGCGGGAGATACGAGCAGTACTTC.

This clone was observed a single time. This chain joins TRBV28 and TRBJ2-1, with 7 bases lining up with TRBD2. V was pared by 4 bases and J by 0 bases, with 6 bases of the junction left unmatched. This CDR3 spans 16 amino acids. In germline, CDR1 is MDHEN, CDR2 SYDVKM. This CDR3 reads CASSSPLADSYNEQFF. The CDR3 nucleotides are TGTGCCAGCAGTTCCCCCCTAGCGGACTCCTACAATGAGCAGTTCTTC.

This rearrangement joins TRBV6-1 to TRBJ1-2; D ambiguous. This CDR3 spans 10 amino acids. Trimming left V 10 bases short and J 8 bases short, with 11 bases between. Germline V lookup: CDR1 MNHNS, CDR2 SASEGT. The DNA for the CDR3 is TGTGCCATCATCTCGGGGGGCTACACCTTC. Its protein is CAIISGGYTF.

V and J are TRBV10-3 and TRBJ2-5, with a possible D match to TRBD1 (5 bases). The CDR3 has 13 residues. The V end was cut by 3 bases, the J end by 5 bases, with 10 bases between. Germline loops: CDR1 ENHRY, CDR2 SYGVKD. The chain's CDR3 is CAISDGSGETQYF. The CDR3 DNA reads as TGTGCCATCAGTGATGGCTCAGGGGAGACCCAGTACTTC.

The chain recombines TRBV5-6 with TRBJ2-3, with 12 nucleotides matching TRBD2. V shed 2 bases and J 2 bases; nucleotides not matched to a gene: 3. This CDR3 contains 16 residues. Germline V gene data show CDR1 as SGHDT and CDR2 as YYEEEE. The CDR3 spells CASSFGLAGNTDTQYF. DNA for the CDR3: TGTGCCAGCAGCTTCGGACTAGCGGGAAACACAGATACGCAGTATTTT.

The rearrangement uses TRBV5-5 and TRBJ2-7; TRBD1 or TRBD2 may be the D gene (5 bases each). The CDR3 runs 15 residues. The V and J ends lost 4 bases and 3 bases respectively, with 17 bases between them. Looked up from germline, CDR1 is SGHKS and CDR2 is YYEKEE (reference sequence). The CDR3 reads CASSPRWGSLYEQYF. The CDR3 nucleotides are TGTGCCAGCAGCCCCCGTTGGGGGTCCCTCTACGAGCAGTACTTC.

In nucleotides, the CDR3 is TGTGCCAGCAGTTTCCATCGCGCAGGGATGAACACTGAAGCTTTCTTT. Its protein is CASSFHRAGMNTEAFF. The chain recombines TRBV28 with TRBJ1-1; maybe TRBD1 (5 bases). This CDR3 is 16 amino acids long. The V gene's germline CDR1 is MDHEN and CDR2 SYDVKM. Trimming left V 3 bases short and J 0 bases short, with 14 bases between.

This chain connects TRBV18 to TRBJ1-4; 8 bases fit TRBD1. J gave up 7 bases and V 5 bases, and 0 bases lay outside the gene matches. The CDR3 loop spans 12 amino acids. CDR1 and CDR2 (germline): KGHSH, LQKENI. Written as DNA, the CDR3 is TGTGCCAGCTCAACAGGGGGTGAAAAACTGTTTTTT. Protein: CASSTGGEKLFF.

The chain carries TRBV5-1 and TRBJ2-1; the match to TRBD1 covers 10 bases. CDR3 length: 14 residues. The ends lost 0 bases at V and 8 bases at J; junction bases unmatched: 2. Germline V lookup: CDR1 SGHRS, CDR2 YFSETQ. This chain's CDR3 is CASSLVGTGDEQFF. In nucleotides, the CDR3 is TGCGCCAGCAGCTTGGTAGGGACAGGGGATGAGCAGTTCTTC. Supplemented by reference TRBV5-1 and TRBJ2-1, the full variable domain reads KAGVTQTPRYLIKTRGQQVTLSCSPISGHRSVSWYQQTPGQGLQFLFEYFSETQRNKGNFPGRFSGRQFSNSRSEMNVSTLELGDSALYLCASSLVGTGDEQFFGPGTRLTVL.

As to this clone: The same CDR3 can be traced to other DNA sequences in this sample. The chain carries TRBV30 and TRBJ2-6; D unclear. There are 15 residues in the CDR3. Germline CDR1 GTSNPN, CDR2 SVGIG (reference sequence). V lost 0 bases to trimming and J lost 0 bases, with 6 bases between them. The CDR3 loop is CAWSVGVSGANVLTF. In nucleotides, the CDR3 is TGTGCCTGGAGTGTTGGGGTCTCTGGGGCCAACGTCCTGACTTTC. The variable domain in full, completed from reference TRBV30 and TRBJ2-6, reads SQTIHQWPATLVQPVGSPLSLECTVEGTSNPNLYWYRQAAGRGLQLLFYSVGIGQISSEVPQNLSASRPQDRQFILSSKKLLLSDSGFYLCAWSVGVSGANVLTFGAGSRLTVL.

This rearrangement joins TRBV12-2 to TRBJ2-7. TRBV12-2 is assigned pseudogene status. This CDR3 spans 19 amino acids. In DNA form, the CDR3 reads TGTGCAAGTCGCTTAGAGATAGGAGTAGGGTTAAATTCTTCCTACGAGCAGTACTTC. Protein sequence: CASRLEIGVGLNSSYEQYF.

The rearrangement links TRBV28 to TRBJ2-3; 11 bases align to TRBD2. V trimming: 5 bases; J trimming: 4 bases; junction bases outside the gene matches: 8. The CDR3 consists of 16 residues. CDR1 is MDHEN, CDR2 SYDVKM, per germline. The DNA for the CDR3 is TGTGCCAGCAGTCCGCCGACTAGCGGGGTGGCAGATACGCAGTATTTT. It encodes CASSPPTSGVADTQYF.

The gene calls are TRBV6-1 and TRBJ2-5, with D unresolved. V was shortened by 0 bases and J by 6 bases, with 5 bases between the two germline ends. The CDR3 sequence is 12 residues long. Germline V gene data show CDR1 as MNHNS and CDR2 as SASEGT. CDR3 residues: CASSEAMKTQYF. The CDR3 nucleotides are TGTGCCAGCAGTGAAGCGATGAAGACCCAGTACTTC.

The rearrangement links TRBV18 to TRBJ1-4; TRBD1 agrees at 7 bases. This CDR3 has 13 amino acids. In germline, CDR1 is KGHSH, CDR2 LQKENI. V trimming: 5 bases; J trimming: 8 bases; junction bases outside the gene matches: 5. The DNA for the CDR3 is TGTGCCAGCTCATCGCAGGGGGTAGAAAAACTGTTTTTT. Amino acids: CASSSQGVEKLFF.

This chain connects TRBV30 to TRBJ2-7; 9 bases match TRBD1. Losses at the gene ends were 0 bases for V and 6 bases for J; bases not matched to a gene: 12. Germline V gives CDR1 GTSNPN, CDR2 SVGIG (reference sequence). The CDR3 is 16 residues long. The DNA for the CDR3 is TGTGCCTGGAGTGTACTTCGGACAGGGGCTTTCGGCGAGCAGTACTTC. This encodes CAWSVLRTGAFGEQYF.

This clone was seen once. This CDR3 is also generated by other DNA sequences in the sample. The rearrangement joins TRBV7-9 to TRBJ1-5; D unclear. The CDR3 is 13 amino acids. Germline V CDR1 and CDR2: SEHNR, FQNEAQ (reference sequence). V lost 1 base, J lost 5 bases, and 6 bases lay in between. DNA of the CDR3: TGTGCCAGCAGCTTAGGGAGGGATCAGCCCCAGCATTTT. Residues: CASSLGRDQPQHF.

The V call is TRBV7-9, the J call TRBJ1-2, with D tentatively TRBD1 (6 bases). This CDR3 region has 16 residues. The germline V and J ends were trimmed by 1 base and 6 bases, with 18 bases remaining between them. CDR1 is SEHNR, CDR2 FQNEAQ, per germline (reference sequence). This CDR3 is CASSLVVQGRADGYTF. The CDR3 nucleotides read TGTGCCAGCAGCTTAGTTGTACAGGGTCGGGCGGATGGCTACACCTTC.

The chain is built from TRBV6-1 and TRBJ1-5; D unresolved. Per germline, CDR1 MNHNS and CDR2 SASEGT. This CDR3 region has 16 residues. Between the trimmed V and J ends, which lost 4 bases and 4 bases, there was a span of 17 bases. The CDR3 nucleotides read TGTGCCAGCAGTGGGGTCGGTTGGGCGGGAAATCAGCCCCAGCATTTT. It codes for CASSGVGWAGNQPQHF.

This clone was seen only once. The chain couples TRBV5-1 to TRBJ2-7, with D tentatively TRBD1 (6 bases). The CDR3 is 13 amino acids. The V gene's germline CDR1 is SGHRS and CDR2 YFSETQ. V was clipped by 7 bases and J by 2 bases, with 13 bases between them. The CDR3 DNA follows: TGCGCCAGCGCCCTTGGACAGACCTACGAGCAGTACTTC. It encodes CASALGQTYEQYF.